Each of the 27 T cell receptor beta chains below was sequenced from the same sample in a study of blood T cell repertoires in COVID-19. Clones were sequenced by immunoSEQ multiplex PCR, and TCRdb holds only the in-frame ones, with some missing. The data show a few hundred thousand clones, less than 85% seen once. Sequenced material: peripheral blood. The receptor set was obtained from a man aged 60 to 69 who had recovered from COVID-19.

The chain combines TRBV28 with TRBJ1-1; D is perhaps TRBD1 (5 bases). The CDR3 is 15 residues long. The germline CDR1 and CDR2 sequences are MDHEN and SYDVKM. V was pared by 7 bases and J by 1 base, with 16 bases between. CDR3 sequence (DNA): TGTGCCAGCAAAAAAGGGGTCAGACCGAACACTGAAGCTTTCTTT. Translated: CASKKGVRPNTEAFF.

This clone occurred once. The chain employs TRBV6-2 or TRBV6-3 and TRBJ1-1; D perhaps matches TRBD1 (5 bases). The germline V gene encodes CDR1 MNHEY and CDR2 SVGEGT. This CDR3 region has 16 residues. Trimming shortened V by 1 base and J by 0 bases, and 12 bases separated the two germline ends. The CDR3 spells CASSYWLGRVNTEAFF. The CDR3 DNA reads TGTGCCAGCAGTTACTGGCTTGGCAGGGTGAACACTGAAGCTTTCTTT.

V is TRBV6-5 and J is TRBJ2-5; D remains unclear. Trimming took 4 bases from V and 2 from J, leaving 8 bases between them. The germline CDR1 and CDR2 sequences are MNHEY and SVGAGI. The CDR3 sequence is 13 residues long. Here the CDR3 DNA reads TGTGCCAGCAGTTTGAACTTTCAAGAGACCCAGTACTTC. Residues: CASSLNFQETQYF.

V gene TRBV27 combines with J gene TRBJ2-1; 8 bases align to TRBD2. In germline, CDR1 is MNHEY, CDR2 SMNVEV (reference sequence). CDR3 length equals 16 residues. J was trimmed by 0 bases and V by 5 bases; bases with no gene match: 6. The CDR3 DNA follows: TGTGCCAGCAGTCCGCTAGCGGGCCCCTCCTACAATGAGCAGTTCTTC. It specifies CASSPLAGPSYNEQFF.

This chain links TRBV4-1 with TRBJ2-6; D is uncertain. The germline V and J ends were trimmed by 1 base and 0 bases, with 7 bases remaining between them. In germline, CDR1 is MGHRA, CDR2 YSYEKL. The CDR3 runs 16 residues. CDR3 DNA sequence: TGCGCCAGCAGCCAAGCCCACGGCTCTGGGGCCAACGTCCTGACTTTC. Protein: CASSQAHGSGANVLTF.

The V call is TRBV27, the J call TRBJ2-5; 10 nucleotides align to TRBD2. The CDR3 length is 15 residues. Unmatched junction bases numbered 6, after V lost 3 bases and J lost 5 bases. Germline loops: CDR1 MNHEY, CDR2 SMNVEV (reference sequence). The chain's CDR3 is CASSFQREGQETQYF. CDR3 coding DNA: TGTGCCAGCAGTTTTCAGCGGGAGGGCCAGGAGACCCAGTACTTC.

This clone has just a few counts. The chain recombines TRBV10-3 with TRBJ1-6; D is undetermined. Germline CDR1 is ENHRY and CDR2 is SYGVKD. The CDR3 has 13 residues. The V gene lost 10 bases and the J gene lost 4 bases, with 11 bases spanning the gap. CDR3: CANSIEYNSPLHF. As DNA, the CDR3 is TGTGCCAATTCCATCGAGTATAATTCACCCCTCCACTTT.

The sample holds a few counts of this clone. The genes are TRBV7-2 and TRBJ1-5; 9 bases line up with TRBD1. Germline CDR1 is SGHTA and CDR2 is FQGNSA. The junction had 5 bases not matched to a gene; V was cut back by 5 bases and J by 3 bases. There are 15 residues in the CDR3. The CDR3 DNA sequence: TGTGCCAGCAGCATAACAGGGGGCAACAATCAGCCCCAGCATTTT. Protein: CASSITGGNNQPQHF.

This clone was picked up a small number of times. The rearrangement joins TRBV28 to TRBJ1-3; D not certain. Germline values: CDR1 MDHEN, CDR2 SYDVKM. Trimming shortened V by 10 bases and J by 3 bases, and 13 bases separated the two germline ends. The CDR3 has 13 amino acids. The CDR3 sequence is CAISLYRGNTIYF. CDR3 nucleotides: TGTGCCATCTCGCTCTATCGTGGAAACACCATATATTTT.

The gene calls are TRBV7-9 and TRBJ2-7, with D perhaps TRBD2 (6 bases). The length of the CDR3 is 15 residues. The V gene's germline CDR1 is SEHNR and CDR2 FQNEAQ (reference sequence). V lost 5 bases and J lost 3, with 17 bases in between. As DNA, the CDR3 is TGTGCCAGCAGCGGAGATGGGGGGATGCGCTACGAGCAGTACTTC. Its protein product is CASSGDGGMRYEQYF.

V gene TRBV6-1 combines with J gene TRBJ1-5; tentative D call: TRBD1 (6 bases). CDR1 and CDR2 from the germline V gene are MNHNS and SASEGT. The CDR3 spans 17 residues. V shed 1 base and J shed 2 bases, with 15 bases lying between them. As DNA, the CDR3 is TGTGCCAGCAGTGAAGGGACAGCCGCTAAGGGCAATCAGCCCCAGCATTTT. Encoded protein: CASSEGTAAKGNQPQHF.

This clone was seen a single time. V is TRBV6-5 and J is TRBJ2-7; the D is unclear. Germline V gene lookup returns CDR1 MNHEY and CDR2 SVGAGI. This CDR3 contains 14 residues. With 6 bases removed from V and 0 bases from J, the gap between germline ends came to 12 bases. The CDR3 region is CASSRGRSSYEQYF. The CDR3, as DNA: TGTGCCAGCAGCCGCGGTAGGAGCTCCTACGAGCAGTACTTC.

The chain links TRBV29-1 to TRBJ2-2; TRBD1 aligns across 7 bases. V shed 5 bases and J 2 bases; nucleotides not matched to a gene: 5. The CDR3 length is 14 residues. Germline V gives CDR1 SQVTM, CDR2 ANQGSEA. DNA for the CDR3: TGCAGCGTTAAGCCAGGGGGTAACACCGGGGAGCTGTTTTTT. The encoded protein is CSVKPGGNTGELFF.

The sample holds a few counts of this clone. The gene calls are TRBV28 and TRBJ2-7, with D possibly being TRBD1 (5 bases). The CDR3 is made up of 12 amino acids. The germline V gene has CDR1 MDHEN and CDR2 SYDVKM. V was clipped by 3 bases and J by 5 bases, with 8 bases between them. CDR3 amino acids: CASSFLGDEQYF. The DNA for the CDR3 is TGTGCCAGCAGTTTTTTAGGGGACGAGCAGTACTTC.

V is TRBV20-1 and J is TRBJ2-7; 11 nucleotides line up with TRBD2. The germline V gene has CDR1 DFQATT and CDR2 SNEGSKA (reference sequence). The V segment lost 3 bases and the J segment 4 bases; nucleotides outside the gene matches: 11. The CDR3 totals 16 residues. CDR3 residues: CSASRLAGSRNYEQYF. CDR3 sequence (DNA): TGCAGTGCTAGTAGACTAGCGGGGTCGCGAAATTACGAGCAGTACTTC.

The chain uses TRBV19 and TRBJ2-5; 8 bases are shared with TRBD2. The ends lost 4 bases at V and 7 bases at J; junction bases unmatched: 2. The CDR3 sequence is 12 residues long. Germline V gene data show CDR1 as LNHDA and CDR2 as SQIVND (reference sequence). CDR3 protein: CASSTSGGTQYF. CDR3 nucleotide sequence: TGTGCCAGTAGTACAAGCGGGGGGACCCAGTACTTC.

V and J are TRBV6-5 and TRBJ2-5; 7 bases fit TRBD2. The germline gives CDR1 MNHEY, CDR2 SVGAGI. The length of the CDR3 is 16 residues. The V gene end was trimmed by 0 bases and the J gene end by 7 bases; junction bases not matched to a gene: 11. CDR3 in DNA: TGTGCCAGCAGTTACTCGGTGGGGGGGGTACTTGGGACCCAGTACTTC. This translates into CASSYSVGGVLGTQYF.

V is TRBV25-1 and J is TRBJ1-6, with 7 positions matching TRBD1. Germline V lookup: CDR1 MGHDK, CDR2 SYGVNS. The CDR3 covers 14 residues. With 4 bases clipped from V and 9 bases from J, the junction kept 6 bases outside the gene matches. The CDR3 is CASSGTGVGSPLHF. In DNA, the CDR3 is TGTGCCAGCAGTGGAACAGGGGTAGGTTCACCCCTCCACTTT.

This chain joins TRBV19 and TRBJ2-3; 8 bases match TRBD1. V shed 7 bases, J shed 2 bases, and the junction held 5 bases outside the gene matches. CDR1 is LNHDA and CDR2 is SQIVND in the germline V gene (reference sequence). The CDR3 sequence is 14 residues long. CDR3 nucleotides: TGTGCCAGTACCCTGACAGGGGACACAGATACGCAGTATTTT. Its protein is CASTLTGDTDTQYF.

V is TRBV5-1 and J is TRBJ1-2, with D possibly matching TRBD1 (6 bases). The V gene's germline CDR1 is SGHRS and CDR2 YFSETQ. This CDR3 spans 13 amino acids. Trimming left V 4 bases short and J 6 bases short, with 13 bases between. The CDR3 bases are TGCGCCAGCAGCCCCGGGACAACGGATGGCTACACCTTC. This sequence encodes CASSPGTTDGYTF. The variable domain in full, completed from reference TRBV5-1 and TRBJ1-2, reads KAGVTQTPRYLIKTRGQQVTLSCSPISGHRSVSWYQQTPGQGLQFLFEYFSETQRNKGNFPGRFSGRQFSNSRSEMNVSTLELGDSALYLCASSPGTTDGYTFGSGTRLTVV.

The chain carries TRBV5-1 and TRBJ1-1, with 7 bases lining up with TRBD1. Germline V lookup: CDR1 SGHRS, CDR2 YFSETQ. V was clipped by 6 bases and J by 0 bases; unmatched bases: 5. The CDR3 sequence is 14 residues long. CDR3 residues: CASNPGTVNTEAFF. CDR3 nucleotide sequence: TGCGCCAGCAACCCCGGGACAGTGAACACTGAAGCTTTCTTT.

The chain recombines TRBV5-6 with TRBJ2-7; TRBD1 might be the D (5 bases). V shed 2 bases and J shed 7 bases, with 16 bases lying between them. Germline V CDR1 and CDR2: SGHDT, YYEEEE. There are 14 residues in the CDR3. CDR3 coding DNA: TGTGCCAGCAGCTTAAGGGGTCCGGTTGGGGAGCAGTACTTC. It is translated as CASSLRGPVGEQYF.

This clone has just a few counts. The chain combines TRBV10-3 with TRBJ1-2; TRBD1 might be the D (5 bases). The CDR3 contains 15 residues. V was pared by 3 bases and J by 2 bases, with 13 bases between. CDR1 is ENHRY and CDR2 is SYGVKD in the germline V gene. In DNA, the CDR3 is TGTGCCATCAGTGAAGGTATAGCAGGGAACTATGGCTACACCTTC. Residues: CAISEGIAGNYGYTF.

The chain links TRBV2 to TRBJ2-2; 9 bases are shared with TRBD1. J lost 1 base, V lost 7 bases, and 1 base had no gene match. The CDR3 runs 14 residues. Per the germline V gene, CDR1 is SNHLY and CDR2 is FYNNEI. The CDR3 sequence is CASKGQGNTGELFF. CDR3 sequence (DNA): TGTGCCAGCAAGGGACAGGGGAACACCGGGGAGCTGTTTTTT.

As DNA, the CDR3 is TGTGCCAGCAGTCCCCAGACAGGGCGGTCCACCGGGGAGCTGTTTTTT. Its translation is CASSPQTGRSTGELFF. This chain uses TRBV28 with TRBJ2-2; 7 bases match TRBD1. This CDR3 has 16 residues. From germline, CDR1 is MDHEN and CDR2 SYDVKM. V lost 5 bases to trimming and J lost 4 bases; unmatched junction nucleotides: 10. Together with reference TRBV28 and TRBJ2-2, the CDR3 gives the full variable domain: DVKVTQSSRYLVKRTGEKVFLECVQDMDHENMFWYRQDPGLGLRLIYFSYDVKMKEKGDIPEGYSVSREKKERFSLILESASTNQTSMYLCASSPQTGRSTGELFFGEGSRLTVL.

The chain employs TRBV11-2 and TRBJ2-1; TRBD2 matches at 7 bases. CDR1 is SGHAT and CDR2 is FQNNGV in the germline V gene. The J segment lost 9 bases and the V segment lost 5 bases, leaving 10 bases of the junction unmatched. There are 14 residues in the CDR3. CDR3 protein: CASSPSAGVTEQFF. CDR3 DNA: TGTGCCAGCAGCCCGTCGGCGGGGGTCACTGAGCAGTTCTTC.

This clone was found once. The rearrangement links TRBV18 to TRBJ1-1; possibly TRBD1 for D (5 bases). V was trimmed by 3 bases and J by 0 bases, leaving 14 bases between them. The CDR3 is made up of 16 amino acids. Germline loops: CDR1 KGHSH, CDR2 LQKENI. CDR3 in amino acids: CASSPEGPSLNTEAFF. As DNA, the CDR3 is TGTGCCAGCTCACCGGAGGGGCCGTCATTGAACACTGAAGCTTTCTTT.